This TCR beta chain was found in a study of cytomegalovirus exposure and HLA in healthy donors. The PCR ran on 60 Vbeta and 13 Jbeta primers. Only in-frame clones appear in the TCRdb table, and some are missing; sequencing was by immunoSEQ multiplex PCR. The table lists 130,000 or so clones, 80% to 90% of them singletons. The sequenced sample consisted of PBMCs. The origin of this receptor is a woman aged 30 to 39 in good health and CMV-seronegative.

The CDR3 DNA follows: TGCAGCGTTGTTCCTCCGGGGCAGGGGCACGAGCAGTACTTC. Residues: CSVVPPGQGHEQYF. The J gene is TRBJ2-7, the V gene TRBV29-1, with D possibly matching TRBD1 (6 bases). The CDR3 is 14 amino acids. Germline lookup yields CDR1 SQVTM and CDR2 ANQGSEA. Trimming removed 4 bases at V and 5 bases at J, with 18 bases between.